The present TCR beta chain was sequenced within a study of blood T cell repertoires in COVID-19. Study summary: Samples of COVID-19 (acute and convalescent) were obtained from the United States, Italy and Spain. T cells, B-cell-depleted T cells, or PBMCs supplied cDNA or gDNA.

The CDR3 spans 15 residues. In germline, CDR1 is LGHDT, CDR2 YNNKEL (reference sequence). Trimming cost V 6 bases and J 4 bases, with 16 bases left between them. Original processing notes: From reference gene primer amplification, estimates of nucleated cell counts were derived. Some clones are missing from TCRdb's copy, which holds only in-frame ones; the method was immunoSEQ multiplex PCR. That table furnishes V, J and clone size, whereas the DNA furnished D and trimming. The sample yields 250,000 or so clones, about 80% seen once. Source material: peripheral blood. The TCR was taken from a woman older than 75 with acute or convalescent COVID-19. V usage is TRBV3-1 (or the pseudogene TRBV3-2) and J usage is TRBJ1-5; tentative D call: TRBD1 (6 bases). The CDR3 DNA reads as TGTGCCAGCAGTCGTGGACAGAGCATGAATCAGCCCCAGCATTTT. Amino acid sequence: CASSRGQSMNQPQHF.